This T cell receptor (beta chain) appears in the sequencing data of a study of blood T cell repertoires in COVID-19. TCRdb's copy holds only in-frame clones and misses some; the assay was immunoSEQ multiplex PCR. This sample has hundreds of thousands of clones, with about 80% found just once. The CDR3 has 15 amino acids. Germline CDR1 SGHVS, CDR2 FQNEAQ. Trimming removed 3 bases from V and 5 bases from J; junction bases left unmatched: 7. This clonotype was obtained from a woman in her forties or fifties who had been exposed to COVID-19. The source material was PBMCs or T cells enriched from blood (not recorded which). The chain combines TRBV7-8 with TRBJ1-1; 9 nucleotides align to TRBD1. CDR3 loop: CASSFPDRGGTEAFF. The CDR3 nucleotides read TGTGCCAGCAGCTTTCCGGACAGGGGAGGAACTGAAGCTTTCTTT.